Sequencing of this TCR beta chain was carried out in a study of cytomegalovirus exposure and HLA in healthy donors. TCRdb keeps only in-frame clones here, not all; method: immunoSEQ multiplex PCR. The sample has under 250,000 clones; roughly 81% are singletons. Germline CDR1 and CDR2: MNHEY and SVGAGI. With 5 bases clipped from V and 6 bases from J, the junction kept 8 bases outside the gene matches. This CDR3 comprises 14 residues. This TCR was sampled from a woman aged 25-40 years in good health and CMV-seronegative. The material sequenced was PBMCs. V gene TRBV6-5 combines with J gene TRBJ2-7; TRBD1 agrees at 9 bases. The CDR3 is CASSATGQGFEQYF. The CDR3 DNA sequence: TGTGCCAGCAGTGCTACGGGACAGGGCTTCGAGCAGTACTTC.